The rows below give T cell receptor beta chains drawn from one sample of a study of Ad26.COV2.S vaccination and SARS-CoV-2 variants. Some clones are missing from TCRdb's copy, which holds only in-frame ones; the method was immunoSEQ multiplex PCR. The sample has about 280,000 clones; around 87% are singletons. The sequences come from peripheral blood, collected in a trial of Ad26.COV2.S vaccine versus placebo. The origin of the receptors is a person between 18 and 65 years old who received the Ad26.COV2.S COVID-19 vaccine or a placebo. CDR3s include the opening cysteine and the closing phenylalanine or tryptophan. The order of the fields is D gene, clone size, V gene, J gene, CDR3 DNA, CDR3 protein. The D gene is left open where the match is weak. A row's size may be missing; if present it is once, few, many or a size class.

TRBD1	.	TRBV5-1	TRBJ1-4	TGCGCCAGCAGCTTGGCGGGACAGCCTATTGCAACTAATGAAAAACTGTTTTTT	CASSLAGQPIATNEKLFF
.	once	TRBV5-4	TRBJ2-3	TGTGCCAGCAGCTCCCCCCGCGGTTTGCAGGATACGCAGTATTTT	CASSSPRGLQDTQYF
.	.	TRBV30	TRBJ2-3	TGTGCCTGGAGTGTAACTAGCACAGATACGCAGTATTTT	CAWSVTSTDTQYF
TRBD2	.	TRBV4-1	TRBJ2-2	TGCGCCAGCAGCCAAGGGAGCGGGAGGGGCGGGGAGCTGTTTTTT	CASSQGSGRGGELFF
.	.	TRBV27	TRBJ1-2	TGTGCCAGCAGTTCCGGCTACACCACTAACTATGGCTACACCTTC	CASSSGYTTNYGYTF
.	.	TRBV6-5	TRBJ1-2	TGTGCCAGCAGTAAGGGGCAGGAGAGCTATGGCTACACCTTC	CASSKGQESYGYTF
TRBD1	.	TRBV19	TRBJ1-5	TGTGCCAGTAGACCTCCGGGACAGGGTCATCAGCCCCAGCATTTT	CASRPPGQGHQPQHF
.	.	TRBV19	TRBJ2-2	TGTGCCAGTAGTATTACCCCTCCTAGGGGCACCGGGGAGCTGTTTTTT	CASSITPPRGTGELFF
TRBD1	.	TRBV6-5	TRBJ1-5	TGTGCCAGCAGTTACTCCGGGACAGGGTTCAATCAGCCCCAGCATTTT	CASSYSGTGFNQPQHF
.	.	TRBV6-6	TRBJ2-5	TGTGCCAGCAGTTACGATGTACTAGTCCAAGAGACCCAGTACTTC	CASSYDVLVQETQYF
TRBD1	.	TRBV3-1/TRBV3-2	TRBJ2-7	TGTGCCGACGGGACAGGGGATTTCTACGAGCAGTACTTC	CADGTGDFYEQYF
TRBD1	.	TRBV7-2	TRBJ2-5	TGTGCCAGCAGCCAGGACAGGGGCGAGACCCAGTACTTC	CASSQDRGETQYF
.	.	TRBV19	TRBJ1-3	TGTGCCAGTTCAGGAAACACCATATATTTT	CASSGNTIYF
.	.	TRBV5-1	TRBJ2-1	TGCGCCAGCAGTTGGACAGCCAGCTCCTACAATGAGCAGTTCTTC	CASSWTASSYNEQFF
TRBD1	.	TRBV11-1	TRBJ1-1	TGTGCCAGCAGCTTCGGGGACAGGGTGAGCACTGAAGCTTTCTTT	CASSFGDRVSTEAFF
.	.	TRBV2	TRBJ1-2	TGTGCCAGCACCAACGGGGGGGCTGGCGGCTACACCTTC	CASTNGGAGGYTF
.	.	TRBV4-1	TRBJ1-1	TGCGCCAGCAGCCTCAACACCGGGATGAACACTGAAGCTTTCTTT	CASSLNTGMNTEAFF
.	.	TRBV10-3	TRBJ1-2	TGTGCCTCCAAGGGATCGGGGGATGGCTACACCTTC	CASKGSGDGYTF
.	.	TRBV5-1	TRBJ1-6	TGCGCCAGCAGCCCGATCGGGAGTTATAATTCACCCCTCCACTTT	CASSPIGSYNSPLHF
.	few	TRBV5-1	TRBJ1-1	TGCGCCAGCAGCTTGGTGGTGAACACTGAAGCTTTCTTT	CASSLVVNTEAFF